This T cell receptor beta chain was observed in a study of OX40 agonist ivuxolimab in advanced cancers. There are 14 residues in the CDR3. The germline gives CDR1 MNHNS, CDR2 SASEGT. The V segment lost 3 bases and the J segment 7 bases; nucleotides outside the gene matches: 5. Assay: immunoSEQ multiplex PCR; the TCRdb copy retains only in-frame clones and omits some. The sample lists 37,000 or so clones, about 85% seen once, with less than 40% in the top ten. The receptor's source is an adult with an advanced solid tumor such as melanoma, head and neck, liver or kidney cancer. This chain connects TRBV6-1 to TRBJ1-1; 10 bases fit TRBD1. Sample: CD4+ or CD8+ T cells sorted from blood, taken in a trial of the OX40 agonist ivuxolimab. The CDR3 DNA reads as TGTGCCAGCAGTGATCCGGGACAGGGGCGTGAAGCTTTCTTT. Residues: CASSDPGQGREAFF.